This T cell receptor beta chain emerged from a study of CXCR3-negative and CXCR3-positive naive CD8 T cells (dated by TCRdb to the late 2010s). Notes on the research overall: In total, about 135 million TRB reads were obtained, which works out to roughly 1.5 +/- 0.3 million reads per library. The TRBV-TRBJ cluster analysis covered naive subsets from a handful of donors and memory cells from 3 donors. Data from ten or so donors, pooled across two independent experiments, went into the diversity and physicochemical repertoire analyses.

Regarding this clonotype: Its antigen has not been determined.

For each CD8+ T cell subset, flow sorting was done in triplicate, and about 300,000 cells per subset went directly into RLT lysis buffer. Naive CD8+ T cells were defined stringently as CD45RO-CCR7+CD27+CD95- to exclude memory contaminants. Standard density gradient centrifugation was used to isolate peripheral blood mononuclear cells from buffy coats. Naive CXCR3-negative and CXCR3-positive CD8+ T cells were flow-sorted using a FACSAria III. Total RNA was extracted from sorted cells with an RNeasy Mini Kit. Sequenced on a NextSeq 550. The Human TCR Profiling Kit (MiLaboratory) was used to prepare UMI-labeled 5' RACE TRB cDNA libraries. cDNA synthesis used the entire amount of extracted RNA, and PCR amplification then used the entire amount of cDNA produced. Libraries were prepared in parallel with an identical number of PCR cycles. In the authors' own workflow: MIGEC and MiXCR extracted about 53,000 +/- 10,000 unique UMI-labeled TRB cDNA molecules per library, requiring at least two reads per UMI. Each library averaged about 38,000 +/- 11,000 functional in-frame TRB CDR3 nucleotide clonotypes without stop codons. Diversity metrics, including normalized Shannon-Wiener and Chao1, were computed in VDJtools after downsampling to 5000 UMI-labeled TRB molecules per sample. VDJtools was used to calculate clonotype-size-weighted physicochemical properties of the central five CDR3 residues, namely interaction energy, strength, volume and Kidera factor 4. TCRdb reprocessed the sequencing reads and holds a single record per CDR3 protein sequence, with no DNA. The V and J calls and clone size are TCRdb's, not the authors'. The sample table includes around 26,000 distinct CDR3 sequences. Together, the top ten hold approximately 2.8% of the sample.

Points the paper makes about the study in general: TRBV-TRBJ usage was similar between naive CXCR3-negative and CXCR3-positive cells from the same donor, while memory cells showed distinct patterns. Because surface CD5, which has been linked to self-reactivity in mice, was comparable between naive subsets, TCR interaction strength was also inferred from TRB CDR3 physicochemical properties. Repertoire diversity was comparably high in both naive subsets but much lower in memory CD8+ T cells. Compared with CXCR3-negative naive cells, CXCR3-positive naive cells had TRB CDR3s with higher hydrophobicity (lower Kidera factor 4), lower energy, and higher strength and volume indices. Freshly isolated PBMCs were used for most assays because CXCR3 expression partially decreased after cryopreservation.

Sequences MNHEY (CDR1) and SVGAGI (CDR2) are obtained from the germline V gene. Inclusive of the bounding cysteine and phenylalanine, the CDR3 is 13 residues long. There is no recorded DNA. Sequencing was carried out using naive CXCR3- CD8+ T cells from blood. The sample's cell subset or site label, in plain terms: CD45RO-CCR7+CD27+CD95- naive CD8+ T cells lacking CXCR3 (TNR3-). The sequence came from a human donor in good health. Some clones in this sample may be carry-over from other donors' samples. The chain couples TRBV6-5 to TRBJ1-5. CDR3 sequence: CASRQNSNQPQHF.